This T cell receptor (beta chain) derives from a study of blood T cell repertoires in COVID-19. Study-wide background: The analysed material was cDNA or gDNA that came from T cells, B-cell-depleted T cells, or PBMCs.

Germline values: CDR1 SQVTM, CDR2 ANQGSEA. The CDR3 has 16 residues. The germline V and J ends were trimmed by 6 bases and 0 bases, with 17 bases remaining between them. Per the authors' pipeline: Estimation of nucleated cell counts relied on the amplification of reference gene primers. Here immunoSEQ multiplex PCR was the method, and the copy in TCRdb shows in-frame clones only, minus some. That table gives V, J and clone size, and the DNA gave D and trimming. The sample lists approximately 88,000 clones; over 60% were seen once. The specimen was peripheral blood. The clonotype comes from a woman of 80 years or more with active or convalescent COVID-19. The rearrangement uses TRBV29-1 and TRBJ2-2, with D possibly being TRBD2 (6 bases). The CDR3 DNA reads TGCAGCGTACAGTTAGGTGCGGGATCGAACACCGGGGAGCTGTTTTTT. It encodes CSVQLGAGSNTGELFF.